The entry below describes one TCR beta chain. This clone was counted at least ten times. Its antigen is unknown. The missing CDR3 end, 3 residues past where the read stops, is filled in from the germline J gene. The CDR3 numbers 18 residues from cysteine through phenylalanine. The DNA has 45 bases, all within the CDR3, and is read from base 1. The germline V gene encodes CDR1 PRHDT and CDR2 FYEKMQ (reference sequence). The trim is 4 bases for V and 5 bases for J, with a gap of 26 bases between the germline ends. This sample was included in a study of T cell clonality in common variable immunodeficiency (dated by TCRdb to between 2015 and 2017). Overall results and qualifications from the work: CVID TCRbeta sequences reportedly showed fewer deletions and N-nucleotide insertions and lacked highly modified clones with 13 or more V deletions. Even though DNA input was the same, control samples had an average of about 80,000 unique sequences each, compared with about 32,000 in CVID samples. Increased TCRbeta clonality was found in CVID subjects compared with healthy controls (t-test p = 0.018), with the increase being most characteristic of about a third of subjects. According to the authors, finding the cause of the higher clonality in CVID would require sequencing the repertoires of T cell subpopulations. Healthy controls shared more TCRbeta clones with each other than CVID subjects shared among themselves (p < 0.0001). Patient heterogeneity within the CVID cohort put limits on correlating repertoire features with clinical complications.

Standard criteria, namely reduction of serum IgG, IgA and/or IgM below the normal range together with specific antibody deficiency, were applied for the diagnosis of CVID. The CVID group comprised about 45 subjects, approximately 15 female and 29 male, aged roughly 9 to 64 years with a mean age of around 40. Both CVID patients and healthy controls were predominantly of Caucasian heritage. All CVID subjects had received replacement immunoglobulin therapy for at least one year at the time of study participation. When blood was collected, none of the CVID subjects were ill or on immunomodulatory or immunosuppressive medication. From each donor, 5 to 8 ml of heparinized peripheral whole blood was collected. TCRbeta CDR3 repertoires were sequenced from genomic DNA of adults with common variable immune deficiency (CVID) and healthy adult controls. Diluted blood was density-centrifuged over Hypaque 1077 or Ficoll-Paque to isolate peripheral blood mononuclear cells. Genomic DNA was extracted from unsorted mononuclear cells by Qiagen column purification or by a centrifugation-based method.

Equivalent amounts of genomic DNA from CVID and control samples were used as sequencing input. For every sample, a 60 bp segment covering the rearranged TCRbeta CDR3 region was amplified and then sequenced. The immunoSEQ assay, a bias-corrected multiplex PCR combined with high-throughput sequencing, was used to amplify TCRbeta. The original methods were these. Every unique nucleotide sequence counted as a clone and was annotated with V, D and J genes, copy number and frequency. Sequences were labeled productive if in frame, and non-productive if out of frame or containing stop codons. As previously described, clonality was computed from Shannon's entropy. The predicted amino acid sequences of productive clones were used to derive the mean CDR3 Kyte-Doolittle hydropathy. Scaled V gene usage was hierarchically clustered using Manhattan distance and complete linkage with the R hclust function. To assess clone sharing by CDR3 amino acid sequence, 12 repertoires per group were resampled over 100 rounds. The repertoires were searched for approximately 70 published EBV-specific TCRbeta sequences and a few hundred published CMV-specific TCRbeta sequences. Analysis left out a couple of CVID samples that produced under 10,000 sequences, so around 40 CVID repertoires remained. Entries here come from immuneACCESS through TCRdb and include only in-frame sequences with V and J called. Some clones fail to appear in such tables; in the studies checked, an unresolved V gene covers under half of the shortfall, and the cause of the remainder is unknown. That table is the source of V, J and clone size, and D and trimming were worked out from the DNA. The sample counts approximately 35,000 clones, each observed more than once. The ten largest account for 6% to 8% of the sample.

Sequencing was done on a sample of peripheral blood mononuclear cells. This clonotype originated in a human donor with common variable immunodeficiency. The sequence joins TRBV13 to TRBJ2-5; perhaps TRBD1 is the D gene, with 5 bases matching. The CDR3 protein: CASSSPREASAKGETQYF. The sequenced CDR3 bases are TGTGCCAGCAGCTCTCCAAGGGAAGCGTCGGCCAAGGGGGAGACC.